The T cell receptor beta chain described here comes from a study of blood T cell repertoires in COVID-19. V dropped 6 bases and J dropped 4; count of bases not matched to a gene: 5. The CDR3 sequence is 14 residues long. Germline CDR1 is MNHEY and CDR2 is SVGAGI. Sequencing was performed with immunoSEQ multiplex PCR; in TCRdb, only in-frame clones are kept and a portion is missing. This table holds roughly 200,000 clones, around 82% found once. This clone was seen only a few times. The V gene is TRBV6-5, the J gene TRBJ1-1; the match to TRBD1 covers 10 bases. This sequence originates from a man between 35 and 55 years old who had recovered from COVID-19. Sequencing input: PBMCs or T cells enriched from blood (not recorded which). CDR3 sequence: CASSQTGGVTEAFF. As DNA, the CDR3 is TGTGCCAGCAGCCAGACAGGGGGCGTCACTGAAGCTTTCTTT.